This T cell receptor beta chain was identified in a study of blood T cell repertoires in COVID-19 (dated by TCRdb to 2020 to 2021). A note on the overall study: Samples from collaborators originated in the United States, Italy and Spain and spanned both the acute and convalescent phases of COVID-19. The material from the prospective study consisted of cDNA or gDNA derived from T cells, B-cell-depleted T cells, or PBMCs. Subjects who had been exposed to COVID-19, were actively infected with it, or had recovered from it provided the deeply sampled blood TCRbeta repertoires that made up the dataset. The repertoires were released in a freely available public database meant as a resource for research on the immune response to SARS-CoV-2. The samples were drawn from the first 160 participants of the ongoing ImmuneRACE study and from 950 to 1,500 subjects provided by 6 global collaborators. The sample metadata nearly always contained a de-identified subject ID, COVID-19 status, age in years and sex. Where HLA class I and class II types were available, the types were taken from metadata supplied by the sample provider, not from assay-based typing. Overall results and qualifications from the work: Clinical and demographic metadata were provided uncurated, with the amount varying by source and participant.

TCRbeta CDR3 regions were amplified from genomic DNA by means of the immunoSEQ Assay, a bias-controlled multiplex PCR. The study's processing was this. The number of nucleated cells in each sample was estimated by amplification of reference gene primers within the assay. To quantify the absolute abundance of each unique TCRbeta CDR3 rearrangement, sequence reads were collapsed and filtered. For each sample, productive Simpson clonality was calculated as the square root of Simpson's diversity index across productive rearrangements. As stored in TCRdb, this immuneACCESS dataset retains in-frame rearrangements with V and J assigned. A fraction of the clones does not appear; measured against another copy, unresolved V genes explain less than half of the discrepancy, and the remainder lacks a known reason. V, J and clone size reflect that table, while D and trimming were determined from the DNA. This sample holds about 280,000 clones; around 86% were observed only once. Of the sample, 0.94% falls within the top ten clones.

From its cysteine to its phenylalanine, the CDR3 spans 12 amino acids. The DNA shown is the 36-base CDR3, in frame from base 1. At the junction V is shortened by 1 base and J by 3 bases, with 4 bases in between. The germline V gene (reference sequence) supplies CDR1 LGHDT and CDR2 YNNKEL. Samples from volunteer blood donors who had recovered from COVID-19 were contributed by a second Seattle source. Whole blood was collected in K2EDTA tubes by collaborating institutions according to the institutions' own protocols. For TCRbeta analysis, collaborators shipped samples in one of three forms: frozen whole blood, isolated PBMCs, or DNA extracted from either of those sample types. As for this clone: Its antigen is currently not known. Base quality data are lacking; no much larger clone is found one base away.

Sample: peripheral blood. The TCR sequence derives from a woman aged 40 to 50 who had recovered from COVID-19. The V and J segments used are TRBV3-1 (or the pseudogene TRBV3-2) and TRBJ2-7; the D segment cannot be called with confidence. The DNA sequence is given as TGTGCCAGCAGCCAAGCAAACTACGAGCAGTACTTC. This sequence encodes CASSQANYEQYF.